The present entry profiles one TCR beta chain with its context. The germline V gene encodes CDR1 SGHVS and CDR2 FQNEAQ. This CDR3 has 16 amino acids. V was shortened by 3 bases and J by 5 bases, with 19 bases between the two germline ends. The sample is drawn from a study of T cell changes during pregnancy in multiple sclerosis. Sequenced by immunoSEQ multiplex PCR; TCRdb stores in-frame clones only, minus some. This table has 95,000 to 150,000 clones, approximately 95% appearing once. The rearrangement joins TRBV7-8 to TRBJ2-5; weak D call: TRBD2 (6 bases). This specimen consisted of peripheral blood, obtained before pregnancy. The TCR comes from a female donor with multiple sclerosis, enrolled in a pregnancy study. This chain's CDR3 is CASSFATPDRGETQYF. The CDR3 DNA follows: TGTGCCAGCAGCTTCGCTACACCGGACCGGGGGGAGACCCAGTACTTC.